The subject of this entry is one T cell receptor (beta chain). This clonotype came up many times. Its antigen remains unidentified. No much larger clone exists at a distance of one base, and base qualities are not known. CDR1 and CDR2 are read off the germline V gene as SQVTM and ANQGSEA. Including cysteine and phenylalanine, the CDR3 has 10 amino acids. The only DNA kept is the CDR3, 30 bases in frame from the first base. V is shortened by 4 bases, J by 5 bases, and the region joining them spans 4 bases. The data derive from a study of CD8 T cells in ankylosing spondylitis (dated by TCRdb to 2016 to 2017). With respect to the entire study: To find TCR variants linked to disease, the study profiled T cell receptor beta repertoires in ankylosing spondylitis patients and healthy donors. Peripheral blood was sampled, and synovial fluid was additionally collected from ankylosing spondylitis patients. The whole study cohort included 85 to 120 healthy donors and 20 to 30 ankylosing spondylitis patients.

The sequencer was an Illumina HiSeq 2500. Quantitative 5'-RACE with molecular barcodes was the method used to prepare the TCR beta libraries. Per the authors' processing: A new computational method based on a probabilistic model of VDJ rearrangement was used to identify disease-linked TCR variants. In-frame beta chains were kept once TCRdb had trimmed the public reads at Q25 with fastp and called clones with MiXCR. One record per CDR3 amino acid sequence lists the most common genes and DNA. The V and J calls follow TCRdb's processing rather than the paper's. A total of nearly 250,000 distinct CDR3 sequences appear in this sample, roughly 32% of them only once. 4% to 5% of the sample rests with the top ten. Points the paper makes about the study in general: Some motif variants had previously been reported in the synovial fluid and blood of reactive arthritis patients, which suggests shared mechanisms of disease initiation. Blood from ankylosing spondylitis patients appeared to be characterized by a TCR beta motif composed of about 8 highly homologous amino acid variants. In peripheral blood, the disease-linked clones were found at relatively low frequencies and had a CD8+ phenotype. According to the report, matched synovial fluid samples from ankylosing spondylitis patients were significantly enriched for the disease-linked clones.

The source of this sequence is a male donor with ankylosing spondylitis or in good health (not recorded which). The sample taken for sequencing was blood, either unsorted or a sorted T cell fraction (not recorded which). Rearrangement joined TRBV29-1 to TRBJ2-3, with an unclear D gene assignment. The DNA sequence is as follows: TGCAGCGTTGTCCAAGATACGCAGTATTTT. This translates into CSVVQDTQYF.